These T cell receptor beta chains were read from a single sample in a study of shared clonotypes between healthy human individuals. The repertoire was sequenced with immunoSEQ multiplex PCR; TCRdb's copy has only in-frame clones and lacks some. This sample has about 690,000 clones, with about 90% found just once. The sample was memory CD8+ T cells from PBMCs. These receptors were obtained from a man between 18 and 29 years old in good health. Some clones in this sample may be carry-over from other donors' samples. Both conserved end residues are part of each CDR3. Fields, in order: D gene, clone size, V gene, J gene, CDR3 protein, CDR3 DNA. D genes are given only for firm matches. Some rows have no size entry. The others give once, few or many, or a class for an expanded clone.

D gene: NA; clone size: NA; V gene: TRBV4-1; J gene: TRBJ2-7; CDR3 protein: CASSQDRRAGGVEQYF; CDR3 DNA: TGCGCCAGCAGCCAAGATCGGAGGGCGGGTGGAGTCGAGCAGTACTTC
D gene: NA; clone size: NA; V gene: TRBV27; J gene: TRBJ2-7; CDR3 protein: CASSPSSPYEQYF; CDR3 DNA: TGTGCCAGCAGCCCCTCGTCCCCCTACGAGCAGTACTTC
D gene: NA; clone size: NA; V gene: TRBV27; J gene: TRBJ2-7; CDR3 protein: CASSVGSAYEQYF; CDR3 DNA: TGTGCCAGCAGTGTAGGATCCGCCTACGAGCAGTACTTC
D gene: NA; clone size: NA; V gene: TRBV27; J gene: TRBJ2-7; CDR3 protein: CASSRRGVSYEQYF; CDR3 DNA: TGTGCCAGCAGTCGGAGAGGGGTCTCCTACGAGCAGTACTTC
D gene: TRBD1; clone size: NA; V gene: TRBV7-9; J gene: TRBJ1-4; CDR3 protein: CASSWTGRGSNEKLFF; CDR3 DNA: TGTGCCAGCAGCTGGACAGGGAGAGGTTCTAATGAAAAACTGTTTTTT
D gene: NA; clone size: NA; V gene: TRBV5-6; J gene: TRBJ2-3; CDR3 protein: CASSIKVDTQYF; CDR3 DNA: TGTGCCAGCAGCATTAAAGTGGATACGCAGTATTTT
D gene: NA; clone size: NA; V gene: TRBV5-1; J gene: TRBJ1-2; CDR3 protein: CASSQPPRGGTAQYRETF; CDR3 DNA: TGCGCCAGCAGCCAACCCCCTCGGGGAGGGACTGCCCAATATCGGGAGACATTC
D gene: NA; clone size: once; V gene: TRBV5-5; J gene: TRBJ2-7; CDR3 protein: CASSLFGPDQYF; CDR3 DNA: TGTGCCAGCAGCTTGTTTGGCCCGGACCAGTACTTC
D gene: NA; clone size: once; V gene: TRBV6-5; J gene: TRBJ1-2; CDR3 protein: CASSHFWDTYGYTF; CDR3 DNA: TGTGCCAGCAGCCATTTCTGGGACACCTATGGCTACACCTTC
D gene: NA; clone size: NA; V gene: TRBV28; J gene: TRBJ1-1; CDR3 protein: CATFVNLFGQATEAFF; CDR3 DNA: TGTGCCACCTTCGTAAACTTGTTCGGGCAGGCCACTGAAGCTTTCTTT
D gene: TRBD1; clone size: NA; V gene: TRBV19; J gene: TRBJ2-7; CDR3 protein: CASSSLGQGPYEQYF; CDR3 DNA: TGTGCCAGTAGTAGCCTGGGACAGGGACCCTACGAGCAGTACTTC
D gene: TRBD2; clone size: NA; V gene: TRBV5-4; J gene: TRBJ2-7; CDR3 protein: CASSLWGRAYEQYF; CDR3 DNA: TGTGCCAGCAGCTTGTGGGGGAGGGCCTACGAGCAGTACTTC
D gene: NA; clone size: NA; V gene: TRBV9; J gene: TRBJ1-1; CDR3 protein: CASSPLRRGNTEAFF; CDR3 DNA: TGTGCCAGCAGCCCCCTCCGGCGGGGTAACACTGAAGCTTTCTTT
D gene: NA; clone size: NA; V gene: TRBV5-1; J gene: TRBJ2-2; CDR3 protein: CASSRVGLTGELFF; CDR3 DNA: TGCGCCAGCAGCCGAGTAGGGCTCACCGGGGAGCTGTTTTTT
D gene: NA; clone size: NA; V gene: TRBV27; J gene: TRBJ2-7; CDR3 protein: CASSFGPSLGEQYF; CDR3 DNA: TGTGCCAGCAGTTTCGGCCCTAGCTTAGGCGAGCAGTACTTC
D gene: NA; clone size: NA; V gene: TRBV6-1; J gene: TRBJ2-7; CDR3 protein: CASSEGPTGNYEQYF; CDR3 DNA: TGTGCCAGCAGTGAAGGGCCTACGGGGAACTACGAGCAGTACTTC
D gene: TRBD1; clone size: NA; V gene: TRBV5-4; J gene: TRBJ1-5; CDR3 protein: CASSRGDRPSDSTSNQPQHF; CDR3 DNA: TGTGCCAGCAGCCGTGGGGACAGACCTAGCGATTCGACTAGCAATCAGCCCCAGCATTTT
D gene: NA; clone size: NA; V gene: TRBV4-1; J gene: TRBJ2-1; CDR3 protein: CASSQFIPREQFF; CDR3 DNA: TGCGCCAGCAGCCAATTCATCCCCCGCGAGCAGTTCTTC
D gene: TRBD1; clone size: NA; V gene: TRBV6-5; J gene: TRBJ1-1; CDR3 protein: CASTPPETGTEAFF; CDR3 DNA: TGTGCCAGCACCCCCCCGGAGACAGGGACTGAAGCTTTCTTT
D gene: NA; clone size: NA; V gene: TRBV9; J gene: TRBJ2-7; CDR3 protein: CASSPGGGIYEQYF; CDR3 DNA: TGTGCCAGCAGCCCAGGAGGGGGGATCTACGAGCAGTACTTC
D gene: NA; clone size: NA; V gene: TRBV5-8; J gene: TRBJ2-2; CDR3 protein: CASSLKSFSLTGELFF; CDR3 DNA: TGTGCCAGCAGCTTGAAAAGCTTCTCACTCACCGGGGAGCTGTTTTTT
D gene: NA; clone size: once; V gene: TRBV27; J gene: TRBJ2-3; CDR3 protein: CASSPFPGQAPTDTQYF; CDR3 DNA: TGTGCCAGCAGTCCCTTCCCAGGACAAGCCCCCACAGATACGCAGTATTTT
D gene: TRBD1; clone size: NA; V gene: TRBV28; J gene: TRBJ2-2; CDR3 protein: CASSLWDRGTGELFF; CDR3 DNA: TGTGCCAGCAGTTTATGGGACAGGGGGACCGGGGAGCTGTTTTTT
D gene: TRBD1; clone size: NA; V gene: TRBV19; J gene: TRBJ2-3; CDR3 protein: CASSPWTGNPDTQYF; CDR3 DNA: TGTGCCAGCTCTCCTTGGACAGGGAATCCAGATACGCAGTATTTT
D gene: NA; clone size: once; V gene: TRBV27; J gene: TRBJ2-1; CDR3 protein: CASSFGNEQFF; CDR3 DNA: TGTGCCAGCAGTTTTGGGAATGAGCAGTTCTTC
D gene: TRBD1; clone size: NA; V gene: TRBV25-1; J gene: TRBJ2-2; CDR3 protein: CASSDRDRVNTGELFF; CDR3 DNA: TGTGCCAGCAGTGATCGGGACAGAGTGAACACCGGGGAGCTGTTTTTT
D gene: TRBD1; clone size: NA; V gene: TRBV9; J gene: TRBJ1-2; CDR3 protein: CASSVAPDRETYGYTF; CDR3 DNA: TGTGCCAGCAGCGTAGCACCGGACAGGGAGACCTATGGCTACACCTTC
D gene: NA; clone size: NA; V gene: TRBV19; J gene: TRBJ1-1; CDR3 protein: CASRFGTEAFF; CDR3 DNA: TGTGCCAGCCGCTTCGGCACTGAAGCTTTCTTT
D gene: NA; clone size: NA; V gene: TRBV27; J gene: TRBJ2-5; CDR3 protein: CASSSSTGNEETQYF; CDR3 DNA: TGTGCCAGCAGTTCCAGTACAGGTAATGAAGAGACCCAGTACTTC
D gene: NA; clone size: NA; V gene: TRBV7-3; J gene: TRBJ2-1; CDR3 protein: CASSEKPHEQFF; CDR3 DNA: TGTGCCAGCAGCGAAAAACCCCATGAGCAGTTCTTC
D gene: NA; clone size: many; V gene: TRBV7-9; J gene: TRBJ2-3; CDR3 protein: CASSPTGSRTDTQYF; CDR3 DNA: TGTGCCAGCAGCCCAACAGGGTCTCGCACAGATACGCAGTATTTT
D gene: TRBD2; clone size: NA; V gene: TRBV6-5; J gene: TRBJ2-7; CDR3 protein: CASSYWREADEQYF; CDR3 DNA: TGTGCCAGCAGTTATTGGCGGGAGGCCGACGAGCAGTACTTC
D gene: NA; clone size: NA; V gene: TRBV9; J gene: TRBJ2-3; CDR3 protein: CASSVGARAADTQYF; CDR3 DNA: TGTGCCAGCAGCGTAGGGGCCAGGGCGGCAGATACGCAGTATTTT
D gene: NA; clone size: NA; V gene: TRBV7-9; J gene: TRBJ1-1; CDR3 protein: CASSLGGVEAFF; CDR3 DNA: TGTGCCAGCAGCTTAGGGGGGGTGGAAGCTTTCTTT
D gene: TRBD2; clone size: once; V gene: TRBV7-8; J gene: TRBJ2-7; CDR3 protein: CASSLGGSGRFSPYEQYF; CDR3 DNA: TGTGCCAGCAGCTTAGGGGGTAGCGGGAGGTTTAGCCCCTACGAGCAGTACTTC
D gene: NA; clone size: NA; V gene: TRBV28; J gene: TRBJ1-1; CDR3 protein: CASSPPRTGTEAFF; CDR3 DNA: TGTGCCAGCAGTCCGCCCCGGACGGGGACTGAAGCTTTCTTT
D gene: NA; clone size: NA; V gene: TRBV15; J gene: TRBJ2-2; CDR3 protein: CATREGGAGETGELFF; CDR3 DNA: TGTGCCACCAGAGAGGGGGGGGCGGGAGAAACCGGGGAGCTGTTTTTT
D gene: NA; clone size: NA; V gene: TRBV7-9; J gene: TRBJ2-1; CDR3 protein: CASSPVYRRNRTTGQFF; CDR3 DNA: TGTGCCAGCAGCCCAGTTTACCGCCGGAATCGCACAACTGGGCAGTTCTTC
D gene: TRBD2; clone size: NA; V gene: TRBV27; J gene: TRBJ2-7; CDR3 protein: CASSPPGLVYEQYF; CDR3 DNA: TGTGCCAGCAGCCCTCCGGGACTAGTCTACGAGCAGTACTTC
D gene: TRBD1; clone size: NA; V gene: TRBV30; J gene: TRBJ1-4; CDR3 protein: CAWRVRDRGHEKLFF; CDR3 DNA: TGTGCCTGGAGAGTAAGGGACAGGGGGCATGAAAAACTGTTTTTT
D gene: NA; clone size: NA; V gene: TRBV5-4; J gene: TRBJ2-3; CDR3 protein: CASSLLPEGDTQYF; CDR3 DNA: TGTGCCAGCAGCTTACTGCCAGAAGGGGATACGCAGTATTTT
D gene: TRBD1; clone size: NA; V gene: TRBV2; J gene: TRBJ1-2; CDR3 protein: CATQGRTNYGYTF; CDR3 DNA: TGTGCCACACAGGGGCGTACCAACTATGGCTACACCTTC
D gene: TRBD2; clone size: NA; V gene: TRBV7-2; J gene: TRBJ2-5; CDR3 protein: CASSLDGAGVTETQYF; CDR3 DNA: TGTGCCAGCAGCTTAGACGGAGCGGGAGTAACGGAGACCCAGTACTTC
D gene: NA; clone size: NA; V gene: TRBV6-6; J gene: TRBJ1-1; CDR3 protein: CASSYSTTGNTEAFF; CDR3 DNA: TGTGCCAGCAGTTACTCGACCACAGGGAACACTGAAGCTTTCTTT
D gene: TRBD2; clone size: NA; V gene: TRBV7-9; J gene: TRBJ2-1; CDR3 protein: CASSLPLAGGPYNEQFF; CDR3 DNA: TGTGCCAGCAGCTTACCGTTAGCGGGAGGCCCCTACAATGAGCAGTTCTTC
D gene: NA; clone size: few; V gene: TRBV29-1; J gene: TRBJ1-1; CDR3 protein: CSVSAGTGEAFF; CDR3 DNA: TGCAGCGTTTCAGCAGGGACCGGTGAAGCTTTCTTT
D gene: TRBD2; clone size: NA; V gene: TRBV9; J gene: TRBJ2-7; CDR3 protein: CASSVEASGIYEQYF; CDR3 DNA: TGTGCCAGCAGCGTAGAGGCTAGCGGGATCTACGAGCAGTACTTC
D gene: NA; clone size: NA; V gene: TRBV5-1; J gene: TRBJ2-7; CDR3 protein: CASSTTEGEQYF; CDR3 DNA: TGCGCCAGCAGCACCACGGAAGGCGAGCAGTACTTC
D gene: NA; clone size: NA; V gene: TRBV28; J gene: TRBJ2-2; CDR3 protein: CASSPVAQNTGELFF; CDR3 DNA: TGTGCCAGCAGTCCGGTTGCGCAGAACACCGGGGAGCTGTTTTTT
D gene: NA; clone size: NA; V gene: TRBV6-1; J gene: TRBJ2-7; CDR3 protein: CASSEAGELTYEQYF; CDR3 DNA: TGTGCCAGCAGTGAAGCTGGCGAATTGACCTACGAGCAGTACTTC
D gene: TRBD1; clone size: NA; V gene: TRBV28; J gene: TRBJ2-1; CDR3 protein: CASRDRVSYNEQFF; CDR3 DNA: TGTGCCAGTCGGGACAGGGTCTCCTACAATGAGCAGTTCTTC
D gene: TRBD2; clone size: once; V gene: TRBV5-3; J gene: TRBJ2-1; CDR3 protein: CARSLEVLAGVLTNYNEQFF; CDR3 DNA: TGTGCCAGAAGCTTGGAAGTGCTAGCGGGAGTGCTTACCAATTACAATGAGCAGTTCTTC
D gene: TRBD2; clone size: NA; V gene: TRBV5-1; J gene: TRBJ2-7; CDR3 protein: CASSLYLAGSSYEQYF; CDR3 DNA: TGCGCCAGCAGCTTGTACCTAGCGGGGAGCTCCTACGAGCAGTACTTC
D gene: NA; clone size: NA; V gene: TRBV27; J gene: TRBJ1-2; CDR3 protein: CASSSSFVRPWYGGYTF; CDR3 DNA: TGTGCCAGCAGTTCCTCGTTCGTCAGGCCCTGGTATGGTGGCTACACCTTC
D gene: NA; clone size: NA; V gene: TRBV7-2; J gene: TRBJ1-1; CDR3 protein: CASSLVVRDEAFF; CDR3 DNA: TGTGCCAGCAGCTTAGTTGTGCGGGATGAAGCTTTCTTT